This passage covers 22 T cell receptor beta chains from one sample sequenced in a study of blood T cell repertoires in COVID-19. The protocol was immunoSEQ multiplex PCR, while the TCRdb copy is restricted to in-frame clones and leaves out a portion. Found here are 150,000 to 200,000 clones, roughly 88% of them singletons; the top ten hold under 9.5%. The specimen sequenced was PBMCs or T cells enriched from blood (not recorded which). The receptors stem from a woman in her twenties or thirties who had recovered from COVID-19.

By sample fraction, this clone is medium-sized. The genes are TRBV7-9 and TRBJ2-7; D gene ambiguous. This CDR3 is 12 amino acids long. Trimming left V 0 bases short and J 3 bases short, with 3 bases between. Germline CDR1 SEHNR, CDR2 FQNEAQ (reference sequence). CDR3 amino acids: CASSLAYYEQYF. CDR3 in DNA: TGTGCCAGCAGCTTAGCGTACTACGAGCAGTACTTC. The full variable domain, its missing parts supplied by reference TRBV7-9 and TRBJ2-7, is DTGVSQNPRHKITKRGQNVTFRCDPISEHNRLYWYRQTLGQGPEFLTYFQNEAQLEKSRLLSDRFSAERPKGSFSTLEIQRTEQGDSAMYLCASSLAYYEQYFGPGTRLTVT.

This rearrangement joins TRBV3-1 (or the pseudogene TRBV3-2) to TRBJ1-5; possibly TRBD1 for D (6 bases). The CDR3 covers 16 residues. The germline V gene has CDR1 LGHDT and CDR2 YNNKEL (reference sequence). V was shortened by 4 bases and J by 6 bases, with 19 bases between the two germline ends. The CDR3 loop is CASSPYLGGGGQPQHF. The CDR3, as DNA: TGTGCCAGCAGCCCCTATTTAGGGGGTGGGGGTCAGCCCCAGCATTTT.

V usage is TRBV7-9 and J usage is TRBJ2-2; TRBD1 agrees at 8 bases. The CDR3 consists of 16 residues. V was pared by 5 bases and J by 4 bases, with 9 bases of the junction left unmatched. The germline gives CDR1 SEHNR, CDR2 FQNEAQ (reference sequence). The CDR3 spells CASSGRQGTTTGELFF. In DNA form, the CDR3 reads TGTGCCAGCAGCGGACGACAGGGGACCACCACCGGGGAGCTGTTTTTT.

The CDR3 reads CASSWRGLNTEAFF. DNA for the CDR3: TGTGCCAGCAGCTGGAGGGGGCTGAACACTGAAGCTTTCTTT. J is TRBJ1-1 and V is TRBV5-6, with 7 bases matching TRBD1. Per the germline V gene, CDR1 is SGHDT and CDR2 is YYEEEE. The CDR3 runs to 14 residues. J was trimmed by 0 bases and V by 3 bases; bases with no gene match: 2. Full variable domain (missing parts from reference TRBV5-6 and TRBJ1-1): DAGVTQSPTHLIKTRGQQVTLRCSPKSGHDTVSWYQQALGQGPQFIFQYYEEEERQRGNFPDRFSGHQFPNYSSELNVNALLLGDSALYLCASSWRGLNTEAFFGQGTRLTVV.

This clone was seen once. This chain joins TRBV5-1 and TRBJ1-2; 7 positions match TRBD1. CDR1 is SGHRS and CDR2 is YFSETQ in the germline V gene. This CDR3 is 12 amino acids long. With V trimmed by 2 bases and J by 6 bases, 1 base remained unmatched. The CDR3 reads CASSLGQDGYTF. CDR3 DNA sequence: TGCGCCAGCAGCTTAGGACAGGATGGCTACACCTTC.

The V gene is TRBV5-1, the J gene TRBJ2-5; no clear D. This CDR3 spans 12 amino acids. Germline loops: CDR1 SGHRS, CDR2 YFSETQ. The germline V and J ends were trimmed by 4 bases and 2 bases, with 6 bases remaining between them. The CDR3 loop is CASSGDQETQYF. The CDR3, as DNA: TGCGCCAGCAGCGGAGATCAAGAGACCCAGTACTTC.

This clone qualifies as medium-sized. This rearrangement joins TRBV19 to TRBJ1-5; D uncertain. The germline V gene has CDR1 LNHDA and CDR2 SQIVND (reference sequence). The CDR3 spans 15 residues. V was cut by 7 bases and J by 0 bases, with 13 bases left in between. The CDR3 region has the DNA TGTGCCAGTATCCTGTCCCCCTATAGCAATCAGCCCCAGCATTTT. Its translation: CASILSPYSNQPQHF.

V and J are TRBV5-1 and TRBJ2-1, with 12 bases fitting TRBD2. The ends lost 2 bases at V and 6 bases at J; junction bases unmatched: 6. This CDR3 contains 16 residues. The V gene's germline CDR1 is SGHRS and CDR2 YFSETQ. Written as DNA, the CDR3 is TGCGCCAGCAGCTTAGATTCTAGCGGGAGGGGCAATGAGCAGTTCTTC. The encoded protein is CASSLDSSGRGNEQFF.

The gene calls are TRBV4-1 and TRBJ1-1; D remains ambiguous. V was clipped by 8 bases and J by 4 bases, with 14 bases between them. The CDR3 is 13 amino acids. Germline V CDR1 and CDR2: MGHRA, YSYEKL. CDR3 sequence reads: CASGPQTTTEAFF. Here the CDR3 DNA reads TGCGCCAGCGGTCCCCAGACTACCACTGAAGCTTTCTTT.

The chain carries TRBV12-2 and TRBJ2-3; the tabulated D call, TRBD2, remains unverified against the DNA. TRBV12-2 is labeled a pseudogene. The CDR3 covers 20 residues. The CDR3 DNA follows: TGTGCAAGTCGCTTAGGCGGACATAGGACTAGCGGGCCTAGCACAGATACGCAGTATTTT. This gives the protein CASRLGGHRTSGPSTDTQYF.

This clone was seen a single time. As DNA, the CDR3 is TGTGCCAGTAGCCCCAGAGGCCAGGGCACTGAAGCTTTCTTT. This encodes CASSPRGQGTEAFF. The chain recombines TRBV19 with TRBJ1-1; D is possibly TRBD1 (5 bases). Looked up from germline, CDR1 is LNHDA and CDR2 is SQIVND (reference sequence). V was clipped by 6 bases and J by 4 bases, with 15 bases between them. This CDR3 has 14 amino acids.

V gene TRBV19 combines with J gene TRBJ2-3; 8 bases align to TRBD2. Germline assignment: CDR1 LNHDA and CDR2 SQIVND (reference sequence). The CDR3 length is 18 residues. V shed 6 bases, J shed 2 bases, and the junction held 16 bases outside the gene matches. The CDR3 loop reads CASSPYQPQLADTDTQYF. CDR3 in DNA: TGTGCCAGTAGCCCATACCAACCCCAACTAGCGGACACAGATACGCAGTATTTT. Supplemented by reference TRBV19 and TRBJ2-3, the full variable domain reads DGGITQSPKYLFRKEGQNVTLSCEQNLNHDAMYWYRQDPGQGLRLIYYSQIVNDFQKGDIAEGYSVSREKKESFPLTVTSAQKNPTAFYLCASSPYQPQLADTDTQYFGPGTRLTVL.

The sample holds a few counts of this clone. The J gene is TRBJ1-4, the V gene TRBV19; D may be TRBD1 (5 bases). The V end was cut by 4 bases, the J end by 8 bases, with 20 bases between. Germline V CDR1 and CDR2: LNHDA, SQIVND (reference sequence). This CDR3 spans 16 amino acids. Here the CDR3 DNA reads TGTGCCAGTAGTACAGGGATCTCTTGGTCCAAAGAAAAACTGTTTTTT. Amino acid sequence: CASSTGISWSKEKLFF.

The genes are TRBV5-1 and TRBJ2-7, with D tentatively TRBD2 (6 bases). Trimming shortened V by 4 bases and J by 5 bases, and 19 bases separated the two germline ends. Germline-derived CDR1 and CDR2 are SGHRS and YFSETQ. The CDR3 spans 15 residues. This CDR3 is CASSAARETGNEQYF. As DNA, the CDR3 is TGCGCCAGCAGCGCGGCACGGGAGACGGGAAACGAGCAGTACTTC.

This chain connects TRBV28 to TRBJ1-4; D possibly corresponds to TRBD1 (6 bases). V was cut by 11 bases and J by 1 base, with 14 bases left in between. CDR3 size: 14 residues. Per the germline V gene, CDR1 is MDHEN and CDR2 is SYDVKM. This CDR3 reads CAAREGGTNEKLFF. CDR3 DNA: TGTGCCGCTAGGGAAGGGGGAACTAATGAAAAACTGTTTTTT.

This chain connects TRBV7-3 to TRBJ2-1; the match to TRBD2 covers 7 bases. The CDR3 contains 15 residues. Trimming removed 1 base from V and 6 bases from J; junction bases left unmatched: 6. Germline loops: CDR1 SGHTA, CDR2 FQGTGA. CDR3 in DNA: TGTGCCAGCAGCTTAAGACTAGCTTCCCCCAATGAGCAGTTCTTC. Translation: CASSLRLASPNEQFF.

This clone was seen a single time. The chain uses TRBV7-2 and TRBJ1-1, with D perhaps matching TRBD1 (5 bases). The CDR3 covers 14 residues. Trimming stripped 5 bases from V and 5 bases from J, with 15 bases between. CDR1 and CDR2 from the germline V gene are SGHTA and FQGNSA. CDR3 DNA: TGTGCCAGCAGCCCCCTGGCGGGGCATACTGAAGCTTTCTTT. Its translation is CASSPLAGHTEAFF.

The chain couples TRBV7-2 to TRBJ1-5; D is undetermined. Trimming removed 2 bases at V and 2 bases at J, with 7 bases between. Germline CDR1 is SGHTA and CDR2 is FQGNSA. The CDR3 has 14 residues. The CDR3 sequence is CASSLPGRNQPQHF. The CDR3, as DNA: TGTGCCAGCAGCTTACCAGGCCGCAATCAGCCCCAGCATTTT.

The rearrangement joins TRBV14 to TRBJ2-1, with D perhaps matching TRBD1 (6 bases). V lost 4 bases and J 1 base, leaving 14 bases between the germline ends. The germline V gene encodes CDR1 SGHDN and CDR2 FVKESK. This CDR3 is 16 amino acids long. In nucleotides, the CDR3 is TGTGCCAGCAGCCCCAGGGGCTCAGGGTCCTACAATGAGCAGTTCTTC. Protein sequence: CASSPRGSGSYNEQFF.

The sample holds one count of this clone. The CDR3: CASSQDWLAGAGRNIQYF. Written as DNA, the CDR3 is TGTGCCAGCAGCCAAGATTGGCTAGCGGGAGCCGGGAGAAACATTCAGTACTTC. The gene calls are TRBV4-2 and TRBJ2-4; TRBD2 agrees at 10 bases. V lost 0 bases, J lost 6 bases, and 11 bases stayed unmatched. The CDR3 sequence is 18 residues long. Germline-derived CDR1 and CDR2 are LGHNA and YNFKEQ.

The chain has TRBV19 and TRBJ2-2, with D maybe TRBD2 (5 bases). Per the germline V gene, CDR1 is LNHDA and CDR2 is SQIVND (reference sequence). The CDR3 has 12 amino acids. The ends were cut back, 6 bases at V and 4 bases at J, with 6 bases in the middle. The CDR3: CASRGSTGELFF. The CDR3 nucleotides are TGTGCCAGTAGGGGGAGCACCGGGGAGCTGTTTTTT.

The genes are TRBV7-9 and TRBJ2-7, with a possible D match to TRBD1 (6 bases). Germline values: CDR1 SEHNR, CDR2 FQNEAQ (reference sequence). V lost 5 bases to trimming and J lost 6 bases, with 17 bases between them. The CDR3 sequence is 14 residues long. The CDR3 DNA follows: TGTGCCAGCAGCCCCTCCCAGGGGTTGGCCGAGCAGTACTTC. Its translation: CASSPSQGLAEQYF.